These 6 T cell receptor beta chains came from one sample sequenced in a study of blood T cell repertoires in COVID-19. Method: immunoSEQ multiplex PCR; TCRdb's copy keeps in-frame clones and lacks some. The table shows roughly 300,000 clones, with about 89% occurring only once. Sequenced input: peripheral blood. These receptors all stem from a man younger than 35 who had recovered from COVID-19.

The V gene is TRBV13, the J gene TRBJ2-7; 7 bases line up with TRBD2. The CDR3 covers 19 residues. The trim removed 1 base at V and 2 bases at J, leaving 17 bases unmatched. CDR1 and CDR2 from the germline V gene are PRHDT and FYEKMQ (reference sequence). This chain's CDR3 is CASSLALGSSGSRAYEQYF. DNA for the CDR3: TGTGCCAGCAGCTTAGCGCTTGGGTCTAGCGGTTCCCGAGCCTACGAGCAGTACTTC.

The chain links TRBV5-8 to TRBJ2-2; 7 nucleotides match TRBD1. This CDR3 region has 16 residues. V gave up 4 bases and J gave up 4 bases; unmatched junction bases: 10. CDR1 is SGHTS, CDR2 YDEGEE, per germline. CDR3 region: CASSPSQDRATGELFF. CDR3 nucleotides: TGTGCCAGCAGCCCCTCACAAGACAGGGCCACCGGGGAGCTGTTTTTT.

This chain links TRBV5-8 with TRBJ1-2, with 10 bases that match TRBD1. CDR1 and CDR2 from the germline V gene are SGHTS and YDEGEE. The CDR3 is made up of 17 amino acids. Trimming at V came to 4 bases and at J to 5 bases, leaving 14 bases not matched to a gene. The CDR3 nucleotides are TGTGCCAGCAGCCCGTGGGGACAGGGGCCGAGTAGTTATGGCTACACCTTC. Residues: CASSPWGQGPSSYGYTF. Full variable domain (rest looked up from reference TRBV5-8 and TRBJ1-2): EAGVTQSPTHLIKTRGQQATLRCSPISGHTSVYWYQQALGLGLQFLLWYDEGEERNRGNFPPRFSGRQFPNYSSELNVNALELEDSALYLCASSPWGQGPSSYGYTFGSGTRLTVV.

The chain recombines TRBV7-2 with TRBJ2-3, with TRBD2 matching over 10 bases. This CDR3 comprises 14 residues. Germline CDR1 is SGHTA and CDR2 is FQGNSA. The V gene end was trimmed by 4 bases and the J gene end by 4 bases; junction bases not matched to a gene: 2. CDR3 region: CASSYLAGADTQYF. CDR3 in DNA: TGTGCCAGCAGCTATCTAGCGGGGGCAGATACGCAGTATTTT.

This clone has only one observation. The V call is TRBV16, the J call TRBJ1-6; D remains unclear. Germline lookup yields CDR1 KGHSY and CDR2 FQNENV. V shed 2 bases and J shed 0 bases, with 17 bases lying between them. This CDR3 has 19 residues. For the CDR3, the DNA is TGTGCCAGCAGCCAAGATCCCGGACTTTCGAGCTCCTATAATTCACCCCTCCACTTT. As protein: CASSQDPGLSSSYNSPLHF.

The V and J genes are TRBV11-2 and TRBJ1-1; D might be TRBD1 (5 bases). Germline V CDR1 and CDR2: SGHAT, FQNNGV. CDR3 length equals 17 residues. V shed 2 bases and J shed 1 base, with 17 bases lying between them. This chain's CDR3 is CASSLPNLYTGNTEAFF. In DNA, the CDR3 is TGTGCCAGCAGCTTACCCAACCTATACACAGGGAACACTGAAGCTTTCTTT. The complete variable domain, with remaining parts taken from reference TRBV11-2 and TRBJ1-1, reads EAGVAQSPRYKIIEKRQSVAFWCNPISGHATLYWYQQILGQGPKLLIQFQNNGVVDDSQLPKDRFSAERLKGVDSTLKIQPAKLEDSAVYLCASSLPNLYTGNTEAFFGQGTRLTVV.